The 11 T cell receptor beta chains in this list originate from one sample, sequenced in a study of T cell responses to AZD1222 COVID-19 vaccine. Method: immunoSEQ multiplex PCR; TCRdb's copy keeps in-frame clones and lacks some. The sample shows tens of thousands of clones, approximately 83% of them seen only once. The sample here was peripheral blood, taken on day 0 of AZD1222 vaccination. These TCRs come from an adult in good health.

The rearrangement links TRBV10-2 to TRBJ1-5; D might be TRBD1 (6 bases). Trimming removed 5 bases at V and 3 bases at J, with 8 bases between. There are 13 residues in the CDR3. Germline V gene data show CDR1 as WSHSY and CDR2 as SAAADI. The CDR3 protein is CASSTGINQPQHF. For the CDR3, the DNA is TGCGCCAGCAGTACAGGGATCAATCAGCCCCAGCATTTT.

CDR3 in amino acids: CASSPGWGNKETQYF. The CDR3, as DNA: TGTGCCAGCAGCCCCGGATGGGGTAACAAAGAGACCCAGTACTTC. The rearrangement uses TRBV5-5 and TRBJ2-5; D gene unclear. V was clipped by 4 bases and J by 3 bases, with 16 bases between them. The CDR3 contains 15 residues. In germline, CDR1 is SGHKS, CDR2 YYEKEE (reference sequence). Supplemented by reference TRBV5-5 and TRBJ2-5, the full variable domain reads DAGVTQSPTHLIKTRGQQVTLRCSPISGHKSVSWYQQVLGQGPQFIFQYYEKEERGRGNFPDRFSARQFPNYSSELNVNALLLGDSALYLCASSPGWGNKETQYFGPGTRLLVL.

The chain couples TRBV7-9 to TRBJ1-2; a weak D match, TRBD1 (6 bases). Germline CDR1 and CDR2: SEHNR and FQNEAQ (reference sequence). The length of the CDR3 is 13 residues. The germline V and J ends were trimmed by 4 bases and 5 bases, with 11 bases remaining between them. CDR3 amino acids: CASSSPGAYGYTF. The CDR3 DNA sequence: TGTGCCAGCAGCTCCCCGGGGGCGTATGGCTACACCTTC.

V usage is TRBV29-1 and J usage is TRBJ2-7; D possibly corresponds to TRBD1 (5 bases). V was clipped by 5 bases and J by 2 bases, with 28 bases between them. CDR1 SQVTM and CDR2 ANQGSEA come from the germline V gene. CDR3 length: 18 amino acids. The CDR3 region is CSVSVDYDTQGSAYEQYF. The DNA for the CDR3 is TGCAGCGTTAGCGTAGATTACGACACGCAGGGCTCTGCCTACGAGCAGTACTTC.

This clone was seen more than once but under ten times. V is TRBV20-1 and J is TRBJ1-1; TRBD1 aligns across 8 bases. The CDR3 has 15 amino acids. The V gene end was trimmed by 3 bases and the J gene end by 4 bases; junction bases not matched to a gene: 10. Germline loops: CDR1 DFQATT, CDR2 SNEGSKA (reference sequence). CDR3 region: CSASHPTGGPTEAFF. For the CDR3, the DNA is TGCAGTGCTAGTCACCCCACAGGGGGGCCCACTGAAGCTTTCTTT.

The rearrangement links TRBV2 to TRBJ2-3; 11 nucleotides line up with TRBD2. The germline V gene encodes CDR1 SNHLY and CDR2 FYNNEI. The CDR3 runs to 15 residues. The junction had 4 bases not matched to a gene; V was cut back by 6 bases and J by 2 bases. The CDR3, as DNA: TGTGCCAGCAGCGGACTAGCGGGCCTCACAGATACGCAGTATTTT. It encodes CASSGLAGLTDTQYF.

This chain joins TRBV3-1 (or the pseudogene TRBV3-2) and TRBJ2-3; D may be TRBD2 (6 bases). Germline CDR1 is LGHDT and CDR2 is YNNKEL (reference sequence). The CDR3 runs to 18 residues. Trimming stripped 0 bases from V and 0 bases from J, with 16 bases between. DNA for the CDR3: TGTGCCAGCAGCCAAGACCCCCCGGGGGTTGGCAGCACAGATACGCAGTATTTT. Residues: CASSQDPPGVGSTDTQYF.

This clone was seen only once. The rearrangement joins TRBV5-4 to TRBJ1-6; D possibly corresponds to TRBD1 (5 bases). The CDR3 sequence is 13 residues long. Trimming stripped 4 bases from V and 9 bases from J, with 11 bases between. The germline V gene has CDR1 SGHNT and CDR2 YYREEE (reference sequence). The CDR3 DNA reads TGTGCCAGCAGCCCAGGGCCCGGTTCACCCCTCCACTTT. This translates into CASSPGPGSPLHF. The entire variable domain, with the rest obtained from reference TRBV5-4 and TRBJ1-6, is as follows: ETGVTQSPTHLIKTRGQQVTLRCSSQSGHNTVSWYQQALGQGPQFIFQYYREEENGRGNFPPRFSGLQFPNYSSELNVNALELDDSALYLCASSPGPGSPLHFGNGTRLTVT.

V is TRBV19 and J is TRBJ1-6, with 9 bases that match TRBD1. Trimming cost V 1 base and J 5 bases; bases outside gene matches: 6. Germline values: CDR1 LNHDA, CDR2 SQIVND (reference sequence). The CDR3 is made up of 17 amino acids. CDR3 loop: CASSIGTGGGDNSPLHF. CDR3 bases: TGTGCCAGTAGTATAGGTACAGGGGGCGGCGATAATTCACCCCTCCACTTT.

This chain links TRBV28 with TRBJ1-5; maybe TRBD1 (6 bases). Germline loops: CDR1 MDHEN, CDR2 SYDVKM. CDR3 size: 14 residues. Trimming took 3 bases from V and 1 from J, leaving 7 bases between them. CDR3 sequence: CASSFDRSNQPQHF. CDR3 in DNA: TGTGCCAGCAGTTTTGACAGGAGCAATCAGCCCCAGCATTTT.

The rearrangement joins TRBV29-1 to TRBJ1-2; 11 nucleotides line up with TRBD1. J was trimmed by 5 bases and V by 3 bases; bases with no gene match: 8. Per the germline V gene, CDR1 is SQVTM and CDR2 is ANQGSEA. The CDR3 covers 15 residues. The CDR3 spells CSVDGGDRGNYGYTF. In DNA form, the CDR3 reads TGCAGCGTTGACGGGGGGGACAGGGGGAATTATGGCTACACCTTC. The variable domain in full, with the rest retrieved from reference TRBV29-1 and TRBJ1-2, is SAVISQKPSRDICQRGTSLTIQCQVDSQVTMMFWYRQQPGQSLTLIATANQGSEATYESGFVIDKFPISRPNLTFSTLTVSNMSPEDSSIYLCSVDGGDRGNYGYTFGSGTRLTVV.